These 15 T cell receptor beta chains originate from one sample sequenced in a study of cytomegalovirus exposure and HLA in healthy donors. Researchers ran the PCR with 60 Vbeta and 13 Jbeta primers. The assay was immunoSEQ multiplex PCR, and TCRdb's table has in-frame clones only and misses some. The repertoire holds 50,000 or so clones, with 72% as singletons. Sequences were obtained from PBMCs. Receptor source: a woman in her forties or fifties in good health and CMV-seronegative.

In its sample, this clone was seen a few times. V usage is TRBV9 and J usage is TRBJ1-4; D perhaps matches TRBD1 (5 bases). CDR3 length equals 15 residues. The V gene lost 4 bases and the J gene lost 2 bases, with 12 bases spanning the gap. Germline loops: CDR1 SGDLS, CDR2 YYNGEE. Written as DNA, the CDR3 is TGTGCCAGCAGCAGGACGACAGACACTAATGAAAAACTGTTTTTT. Protein sequence: CASSRTTDTNEKLFF.

The gene calls are TRBV11-2 and TRBJ2-2; D is undetermined. The CDR3 extends over 13 amino acids. The V and J ends lost 4 bases and 4 bases respectively, with 7 bases between them. From germline, CDR1 is SGHAT and CDR2 FQNNGV. The CDR3 DNA sequence: TGTGCCAGCAGCTGGGCACTCACCGGGGAGCTGTTTTTT. This translates into CASSWALTGELFF.

V gene TRBV5-1 combines with J gene TRBJ2-1; TRBD1 might be the D (6 bases). From germline, CDR1 is SGHRS and CDR2 YFSETQ. CDR3 length: 15 residues. The ends were cut back, 1 base at V and 7 bases at J, with 15 bases in the middle. This chain's CDR3 is CASSLLETGENEQFF. The CDR3 coding sequence is TGCGCCAGCAGCTTGTTGGAGACAGGAGAGAATGAGCAGTTCTTC.

V and J are TRBV27 and TRBJ2-7; TRBD2 might be the D (5 bases). CDR3 length: 14 residues. CDR1 is MNHEY and CDR2 is SMNVEV in the germline V gene (reference sequence). The V gene lost 4 bases and the J gene lost 5 bases, with 15 bases spanning the gap. CDR3 sequence reads: CASSSSNTLHEQYF. CDR3 nucleotides: TGTGCCAGCAGTTCTAGCAATACATTACACGAGCAGTACTTC.

The rearrangement links TRBV13 to TRBJ2-3, with 8 bases fitting TRBD1. The CDR3 loop spans 15 amino acids. Germline-derived CDR1 and CDR2 are PRHDT and FYEKMQ (reference sequence). With 5 bases clipped from V and 3 bases from J, the junction kept 7 bases outside the gene matches. The CDR3, as DNA: TGTGCCAGCAGCAGTGGACAGGGTGTGACAGATACGCAGTATTTT. Translated: CASSSGQGVTDTQYF.

This clone has only a few counts. The chain uses TRBV21-1 and TRBJ1-6. TRBV21-1 is listed as a pseudogene. CDR3 size: 17 residues. CDR3 in DNA: TGTGCCAGCACCCCTCCCCCCCGTCTCCCCTATAATTCACCCCTCCACTTT. Its translation is CASTPPPRLPYNSPLHF.

This clone was seen once. V gene TRBV2 combines with J gene TRBJ2-3, with TRBD1 matching 8 bases. V shed 7 bases, J shed 4 bases, and the junction held 10 bases outside the gene matches. The CDR3 consists of 15 residues. Germline V gives CDR1 SNHLY, CDR2 FYNNEI. The CDR3 region is CASTGTGYASDTQYF. The CDR3 DNA is TGTGCCAGCACCGGGACAGGCTACGCTTCAGATACGCAGTATTTT. The variable domain in full, completed from reference TRBV2 and TRBJ2-3, reads EPEVTQTPSHQVTQMGQEVILRCVPISNHLYFYWYRQILGQKVEFLVSFYNNEISEKSEIFDDQFSVERPDGSNFTLKIRSTKLEDSAMYFCASTGTGYASDTQYFGPGTRLTVL.

The rearrangement uses TRBV6-1 and TRBJ1-5; possibly TRBD1 for D (6 bases). Germline values: CDR1 MNHNS, CDR2 SASEGT. Deletions cut 7 bases from V and 5 bases from J, with 15 bases between. The CDR3 runs to 14 residues. The CDR3 coding sequence is TGTGCCAGCACTTTACAGGGTTTTCATCAGCCCCAGCATTTT. As protein: CASTLQGFHQPQHF.

The chain couples TRBV19 to TRBJ1-4; D remains unclear. CDR3 size: 13 residues. The V and J ends lost 7 bases and 5 bases respectively, with 11 bases between them. CDR1 is LNHDA, CDR2 SQIVND, per germline (reference sequence). In DNA form, the CDR3 reads TGTGCCAGTATGGTCACGGTAAATGAAAAACTGTTTTTT. The encoded protein is CASMVTVNEKLFF.

The gene calls are TRBV28 and TRBJ1-5; perhaps TRBD1 as D (5 bases). This CDR3 has 12 amino acids. Per germline, CDR1 MDHEN and CDR2 SYDVKM. V was clipped by 11 bases and J by 6 bases, with 14 bases between them. The CDR3 DNA sequence: TGTGCCTTTGGGGGAGGTAGTCAGCCCCAGCATTTT. Amino acid sequence: CAFGGGSQPQHF.

The chain carries TRBV28 and TRBJ2-3; 7 bases are shared with TRBD1. This CDR3 is built from 14 residues. Germline-derived CDR1 and CDR2 are MDHEN and SYDVKM. J gave up 2 bases and V 3 bases, and 2 bases lay outside the gene matches. The CDR3 sequence is CASSLGQYTDTQYF. CDR3 sequence (DNA): TGTGCCAGCAGTTTGGGACAGTACACAGATACGCAGTATTTT. The full variable domain, rest sourced from reference TRBV28 and TRBJ2-3, is DVKVTQSSRYLVKRTGEKVFLECVQDMDHENMFWYRQDPGLGLRLIYFSYDVKMKEKGDIPEGYSVSREKKERFSLILESASTNQTSMYLCASSLGQYTDTQYFGPGTRLTVL.

The chain carries TRBV11-2 and TRBJ2-5; D perhaps matches TRBD2 (7 bases). CDR1 is SGHAT and CDR2 is FQNNGV in the germline V gene. The ends were cut back, 5 bases at V and 7 bases at J, with 26 bases in the middle. The CDR3 sequence is 17 residues long. The CDR3 DNA reads TGTGCCAGCAGCCGCCTCGATGGATCAGGGGAGGGCGGGACCCAGTACTTC. Protein sequence: CASSRLDGSGEGGTQYF.

As DNA, the CDR3 is TGTGCCAGCAGTCCCGGGGGGGAAATGAACACTGAAGCTTTCTTT. Encoded protein: CASSPGGEMNTEAFF. The genes are TRBV28 and TRBJ1-1, with D perhaps matching TRBD1 (5 bases). V was pared by 5 bases and J by 0 bases, with 13 bases between. The CDR3 contains 15 residues. Germline V gene sequence: CDR1 MDHEN, CDR2 SYDVKM.

The chain has TRBV27 and TRBJ1-1, with TRBD1 matching over 7 bases. In germline, CDR1 is MNHEY, CDR2 SMNVEV (reference sequence). J lost 0 bases, V lost 5 bases, and 3 bases had no gene match. The CDR3 covers 14 residues. The CDR3 is CASSKQGLNTEAFF. Written as DNA, the CDR3 is TGTGCCAGCAGTAAACAGGGGCTGAACACTGAAGCTTTCTTT.

This rearrangement joins TRBV25-1 to TRBJ2-3; the D gene is possibly TRBD2 (6 bases). The CDR3 consists of 15 residues. V lost 2 bases and J lost 2, with 11 bases in between. Germline V CDR1 and CDR2: MGHDK, SYGVNS. CDR3 protein: CASSEAGIATDTQYF. DNA for the CDR3: TGTGCCAGCAGTGAAGCGGGGATCGCCACAGATACGCAGTATTTT.